The 5 T cell receptor beta chains presented below share a single source sample, sequenced in a study of cytomegalovirus exposure and HLA in healthy donors. The PCR made use of 60 Vbeta and 13 Jbeta primers. TCRdb keeps only in-frame clones here, not all; method: immunoSEQ multiplex PCR. The sample holds 150,000 or so clones, 73% seen once. The material sequenced was PBMCs. These receptors were taken from a woman aged 18-30 years in good health and CMV-seronegative.

This chain connects TRBV29-1 to TRBJ2-3; tentative D call: TRBD2 (6 bases). The CDR3 is 12 residues long. V was trimmed by 8 bases and J by 0 bases, leaving 9 bases between them. The germline V gene encodes CDR1 SQVTM and CDR2 ANQGSEA. DNA of the CDR3: TGCAGCCTGCGGGGCAGCACAGATACGCAGTATTTT. This encodes CSLRGSTDTQYF.

J is TRBJ1-1 and V is TRBV7-3, with D unresolved. Germline values: CDR1 SGHTA, CDR2 FQGTGA. This CDR3 spans 15 amino acids. V dropped 2 bases and J dropped 7 bases, with 17 bases sitting between them. Written as DNA, the CDR3 is TGTGCCAGCAGCTTAGTAAGGATGGAGGGAGATGAAGCTTTCTTT. Translated, it gives CASSLVRMEGDEAFF.

The J gene is TRBJ1-1, the V gene TRBV5-4; TRBD1 matches 7 bases. In germline, CDR1 is SGHNT, CDR2 YYREEE (reference sequence). The J segment lost 3 bases and the V segment lost 3 bases, leaving 8 bases of the junction unmatched. The CDR3 extends over 15 amino acids. The DNA of the CDR3 is TGTGCCAGCAGCTCCGGGACAGTGTTGGACACTGAAGCTTTCTTT. The encoded protein is CASSSGTVLDTEAFF.

This chain connects TRBV2 to TRBJ1-4; the match to TRBD1 covers 11 bases. Unmatched junction bases numbered 1, after V lost 6 bases and J lost 1 base. CDR3 length equals 15 residues. In germline, CDR1 is SNHLY, CDR2 FYNNEI. The CDR3 here is CASRDRGRTNEKLFF. The CDR3 DNA is TGTGCCAGCAGGGACAGGGGGCGAACTAATGAAAAACTGTTTTTT.

The chain combines TRBV4-3 with TRBJ2-1, with 11 positions matching TRBD2. Germline V lookup: CDR1 LGHNA, CDR2 YSLEER. The CDR3 is made up of 20 amino acids. J was trimmed by 4 bases and V by 1 base; bases with no gene match: 15. The CDR3 DNA reads TGCGCCAGCAGCCAAGTTTCCCTAGCGGGAGGTTTAATCTTTTACAATGAGCAGTTCTTC. This codes for CASSQVSLAGGLIFYNEQFF.